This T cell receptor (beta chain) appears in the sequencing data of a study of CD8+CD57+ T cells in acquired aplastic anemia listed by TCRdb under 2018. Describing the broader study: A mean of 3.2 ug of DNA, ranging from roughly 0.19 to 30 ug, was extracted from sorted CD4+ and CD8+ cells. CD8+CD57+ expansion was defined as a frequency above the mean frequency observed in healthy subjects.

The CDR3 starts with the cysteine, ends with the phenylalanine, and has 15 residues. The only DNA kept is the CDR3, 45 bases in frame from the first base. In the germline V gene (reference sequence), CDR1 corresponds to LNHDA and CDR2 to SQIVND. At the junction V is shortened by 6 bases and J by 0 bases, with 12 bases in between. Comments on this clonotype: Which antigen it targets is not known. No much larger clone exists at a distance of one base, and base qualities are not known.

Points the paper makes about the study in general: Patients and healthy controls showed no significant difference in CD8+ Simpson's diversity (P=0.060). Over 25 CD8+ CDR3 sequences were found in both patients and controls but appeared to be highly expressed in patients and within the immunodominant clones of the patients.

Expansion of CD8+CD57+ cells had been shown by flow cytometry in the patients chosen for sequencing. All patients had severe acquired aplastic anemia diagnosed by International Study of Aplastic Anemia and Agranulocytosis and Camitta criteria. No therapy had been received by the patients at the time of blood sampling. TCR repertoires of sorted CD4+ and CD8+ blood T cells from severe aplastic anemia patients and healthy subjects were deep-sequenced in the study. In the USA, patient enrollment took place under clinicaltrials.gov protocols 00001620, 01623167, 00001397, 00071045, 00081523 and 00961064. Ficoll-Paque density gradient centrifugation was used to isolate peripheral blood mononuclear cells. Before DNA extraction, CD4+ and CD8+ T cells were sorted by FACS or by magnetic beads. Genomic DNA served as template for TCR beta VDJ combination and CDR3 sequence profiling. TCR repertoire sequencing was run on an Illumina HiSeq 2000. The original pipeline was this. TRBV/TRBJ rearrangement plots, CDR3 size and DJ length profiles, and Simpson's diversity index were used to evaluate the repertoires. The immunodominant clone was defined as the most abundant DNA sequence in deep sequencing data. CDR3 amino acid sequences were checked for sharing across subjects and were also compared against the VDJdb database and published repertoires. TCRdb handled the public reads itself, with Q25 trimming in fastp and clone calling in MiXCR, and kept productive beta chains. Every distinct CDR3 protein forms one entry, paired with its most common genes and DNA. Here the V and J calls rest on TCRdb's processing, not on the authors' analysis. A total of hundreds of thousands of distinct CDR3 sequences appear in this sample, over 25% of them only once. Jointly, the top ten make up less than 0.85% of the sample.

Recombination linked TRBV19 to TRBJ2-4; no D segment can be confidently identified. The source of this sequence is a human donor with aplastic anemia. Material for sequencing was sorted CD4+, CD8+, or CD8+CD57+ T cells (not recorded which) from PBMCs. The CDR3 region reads CASRGLDIAKNIQYF. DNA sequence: TGTGCCAGTAGAGGCCTAGATATAGCCAAAAACATTCAGTACTTC.